These 7 T cell receptor beta chains originate from one sample sequenced in a study of T-cell memory formation after mild COVID-19. TCRdb called the 5' RACE reads again in MiXCR, with one record for every CDR3 protein. This sample has 13,000 to 15,000 distinct CDR3 sequences; roughly 23% occur once, and the top ten carry around three fifths. The sample taken for sequencing was PBMCs or a T cell subset sorted from them (not recorded which). The receptors stem from a man younger than 35 who had mild COVID-19 (a few samples of this study predate the infection). Cell type and time point are not known.

The chain couples TRBV27 to TRBJ2-7; the match to TRBD2 covers 7 bases. The CDR3 runs 15 residues. The germline V gene has CDR1 MNHEY and CDR2 SMNVEV (reference sequence). J lost 9 bases, V lost 6 bases, and 17 bases had no gene match. The CDR3 is CASSQWGGTPYWQYF. The CDR3 DNA reads TGTGCCAGCAGCCAATGGGGGGGTACGCCCTATTGGCAGTACTTC.

The chain links TRBV4-1 to TRBJ2-3, with no clear D. Germline assignment: CDR1 MGHRA and CDR2 YSYEKL. Trimming shortened V by 4 bases and J by 0 bases, and 8 bases separated the two germline ends. The CDR3 is made up of 14 amino acids. CDR3 sequence (DNA): TGCGCCAGCAGCCTTATACAGAGCACAGATACGCAGTATTTT. This translates into CASSLIQSTDTQYF.

In this sample, this clonotype turned up many times. This chain links TRBV27 with TRBJ2-3; D is uncertain. Per the germline V gene, CDR1 is MNHEY and CDR2 is SMNVEV (reference sequence). V dropped 5 bases and J dropped 0 bases, with 3 bases sitting between them. This CDR3 is 12 amino acids long. This chain's CDR3 is CASSLSTDTQYF. CDR3 bases: TGTGCCAGCAGTCTTAGCACAGATACGCAGTATTTT.

This clonotype was found many times. This rearrangement joins TRBV18 to TRBJ2-7; no reliable D call. This CDR3 has 14 amino acids. Per germline, CDR1 KGHSH and CDR2 LQKENI. V was clipped by 2 bases and J by 7 bases, with 15 bases between them. The CDR3 DNA follows: TGTGCCAGCTCACCAAACCCCCAGCTGGGTGAGCAGTACGTC. Its protein is CASSPNPQLGEQYV.

This clonotype was recorded at least ten times. V and J are TRBV7-9 and TRBJ1-1; TRBD1 agrees at 7 bases. J was trimmed by 1 base and V by 0 bases; bases with no gene match: 2. Germline V gene sequence: CDR1 SEHNR, CDR2 FQNEAQ (reference sequence). This CDR3 has 15 residues. CDR3 coding DNA: TGTGCCAGCAGCTTAGCCCGGACAGGGAACACTGAAGCTTTCTTT. The encoded protein is CASSLARTGNTEAFF.

This clonotype was found many times. The chain uses TRBV7-8 and TRBJ2-7; 8 bases agree with TRBD2. The J segment lost 5 bases and the V segment lost 5 bases, leaving 5 bases of the junction unmatched. This CDR3 region has 13 residues. The V gene's germline CDR1 is SGHVS and CDR2 FQNEAQ. CDR3 in DNA: TGTGCCAGCAGCCGGGGGGGGGCGGACGAGCAGTACTTC. Translating it yields CASSRGGADEQYF.

The gene calls are TRBV4-2 and TRBJ2-1, with a possible D match to TRBD2 (6 bases). V was shortened by 3 bases and J by 3 bases, with 6 bases between the two germline ends. The CDR3 length is 13 residues. Germline assignment: CDR1 LGHNA and CDR2 YNFKEQ. The CDR3 DNA reads TGTGCCAGCAGCCAGACTAGCTACAATGAGCAGTTCTTC. Protein: CASSQTSYNEQFF.